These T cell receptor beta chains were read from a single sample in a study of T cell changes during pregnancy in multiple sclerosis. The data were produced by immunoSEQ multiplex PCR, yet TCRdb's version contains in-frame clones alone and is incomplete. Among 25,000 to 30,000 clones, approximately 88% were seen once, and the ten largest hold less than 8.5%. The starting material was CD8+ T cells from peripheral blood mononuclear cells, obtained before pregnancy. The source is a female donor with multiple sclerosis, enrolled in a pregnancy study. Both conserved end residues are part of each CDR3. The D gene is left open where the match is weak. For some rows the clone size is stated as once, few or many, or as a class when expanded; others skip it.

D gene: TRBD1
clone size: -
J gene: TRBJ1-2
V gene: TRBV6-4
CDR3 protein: CASRPHLFSQGAHGYTF
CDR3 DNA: TGTGCCAGCAGACCACATTTATTTTCACAGGGGGCACATGGCTACACCTTC

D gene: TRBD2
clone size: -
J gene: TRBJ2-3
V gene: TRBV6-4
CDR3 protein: CASSASGGSDTQYF
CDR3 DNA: TGTGCCAGCAGTGCTAGCGGGGGCTCAGATACGCAGTATTTT

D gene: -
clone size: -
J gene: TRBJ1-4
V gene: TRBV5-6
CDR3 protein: CASSLLAGEEKLFF
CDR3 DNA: TGTGCCAGCAGCTTGTTGGCAGGGGAGGAAAAACTGTTTTTT

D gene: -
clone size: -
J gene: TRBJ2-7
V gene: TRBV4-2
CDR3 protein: CASSPNRGGGTKPSYEQYF
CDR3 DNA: TGTGCCAGCAGCCCCAACCGGGGAGGGGGGACTAAGCCCTCCTACGAGCAGTACTTC

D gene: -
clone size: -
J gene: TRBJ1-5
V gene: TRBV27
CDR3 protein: CASSFLASNQPQHF
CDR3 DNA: TGTGCCAGCAGCTTTTTAGCGAGTAATCAGCCCCAGCATTTT

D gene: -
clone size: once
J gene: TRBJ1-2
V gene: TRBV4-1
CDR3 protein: CASSLRDTNYGYTF
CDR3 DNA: TGCGCCAGCAGCCTTCGGGACACGAACTATGGCTACACCTTC

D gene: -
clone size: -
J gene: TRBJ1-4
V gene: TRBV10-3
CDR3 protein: CAISEEGRYEKLFF
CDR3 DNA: TGTGCCATCAGTGAAGAGGGAAGGTATGAAAAACTGTTTTTT

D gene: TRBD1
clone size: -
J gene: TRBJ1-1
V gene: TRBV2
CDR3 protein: CASSIPQGARAEAFF
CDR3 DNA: TGTGCCAGCAGTATACCACAGGGGGCGCGGGCTGAAGCTTTCTTT

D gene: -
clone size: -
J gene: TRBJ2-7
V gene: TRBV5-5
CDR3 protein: CASSFGGSVYEQYF
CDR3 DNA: TGTGCCAGCAGCTTCGGGGGTTCCGTCTACGAGCAGTACTTC

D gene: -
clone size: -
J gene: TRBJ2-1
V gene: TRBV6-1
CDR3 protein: CASSRPGPYNEQFF
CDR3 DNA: TGTGCCAGCAGTCGCCCTGGGCCTTACAATGAGCAGTTCTTC

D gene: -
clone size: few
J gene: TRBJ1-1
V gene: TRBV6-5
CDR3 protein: CASFFGSTEAFF
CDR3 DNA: TGTGCCAGCTTCTTCGGGAGCACTGAAGCTTTCTTT

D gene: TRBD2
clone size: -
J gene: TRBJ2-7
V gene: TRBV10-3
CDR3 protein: CAIASSGGESYEQYF
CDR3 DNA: TGTGCCATCGCCTCTAGCGGGGGGGAATCCTACGAGCAGTACTTC

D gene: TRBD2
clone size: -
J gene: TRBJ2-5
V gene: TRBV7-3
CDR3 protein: CASSLRLAETQYF
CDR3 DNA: TGTGCCAGCAGCTTACGACTAGCAGAGACCCAGTACTTC

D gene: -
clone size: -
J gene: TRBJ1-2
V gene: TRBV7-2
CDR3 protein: CASSLSDSDYGYTF
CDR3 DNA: TGTGCCAGCAGCTTATCGGACAGTGACTATGGCTACACCTTC

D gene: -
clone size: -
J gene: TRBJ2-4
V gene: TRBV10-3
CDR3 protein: CAISEAGIQYF
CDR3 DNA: TGTGCCATCAGTGAGGCGGGCATTCAGTACTTC

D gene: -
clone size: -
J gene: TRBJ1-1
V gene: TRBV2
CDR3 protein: CASSEALWANTEAFF
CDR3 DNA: TGTGCCAGCAGTGAAGCGCTGTGGGCGAACACTGAAGCTTTCTTT

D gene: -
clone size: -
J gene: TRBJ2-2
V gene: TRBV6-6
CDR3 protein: CAVIPGHPNTGELFF
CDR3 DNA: TGTGCCGTAATCCCGGGACACCCGAACACCGGGGAGCTGTTTTTT

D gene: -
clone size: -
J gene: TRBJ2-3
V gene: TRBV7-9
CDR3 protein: CASSLARGTDTQYF
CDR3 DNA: TGTGCCAGCAGCTTAGCAAGGGGGACAGATACGCAGTATTTT

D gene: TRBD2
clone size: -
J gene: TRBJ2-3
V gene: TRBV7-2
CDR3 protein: CASSLTSGHTDTQYF
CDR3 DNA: TGTGCCAGCAGCCTTACTAGCGGGCACACAGATACGCAGTATTTT

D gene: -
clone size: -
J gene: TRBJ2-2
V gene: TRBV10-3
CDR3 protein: CAISEIWAESTGELFF
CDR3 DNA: TGTGCCATCAGTGAGATTTGGGCCGAATCAACCGGGGAGCTGTTTTTT

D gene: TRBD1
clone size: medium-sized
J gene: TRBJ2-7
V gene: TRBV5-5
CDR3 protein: CASSPHFDRGLAEQYF
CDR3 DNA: TGTGCCAGCAGCCCCCACTTTGACAGGGGCCTAGCCGAGCAGTACTTC

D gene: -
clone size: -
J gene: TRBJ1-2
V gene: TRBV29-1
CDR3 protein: CSVINYGYTF
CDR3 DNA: TGCAGCGTCATTAACTATGGCTACACCTTC

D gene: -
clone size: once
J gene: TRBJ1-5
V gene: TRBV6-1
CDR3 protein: CASSSRGFGNQPQHF
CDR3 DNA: TGTGCCAGCAGTTCCCGGGGGTTCGGCAATCAGCCCCAGCATTTT

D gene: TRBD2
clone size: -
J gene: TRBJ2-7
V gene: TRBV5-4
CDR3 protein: CASSSLERGFYEQYF
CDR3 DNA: TGTGCCAGCAGCTCATTAGAGCGGGGGTTCTACGAGCAGTACTTC

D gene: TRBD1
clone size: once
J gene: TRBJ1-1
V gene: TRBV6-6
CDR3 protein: CASRGDRGGFTEAFF
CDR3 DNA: TGTGCCAGCAGAGGGGACAGAGGGGGGTTCACTGAAGCTTTCTTT

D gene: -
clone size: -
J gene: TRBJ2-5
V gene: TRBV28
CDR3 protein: CASSFPGETQYF
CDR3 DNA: TGTGCCAGCAGTTTCCCGGGAGAGACCCAGTACTTC

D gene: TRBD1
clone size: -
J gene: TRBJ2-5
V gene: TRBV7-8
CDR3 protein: CASSFFTGEETQYF
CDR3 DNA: TGTGCCAGCAGCTTTTTTACAGGGGAAGAGACCCAGTACTTC

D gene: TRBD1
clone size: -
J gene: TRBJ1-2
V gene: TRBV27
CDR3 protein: CASSLSGQGADGYTF
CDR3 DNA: TGTGCCAGCAGTTTATCGGGACAGGGGGCTGATGGCTACACCTTC

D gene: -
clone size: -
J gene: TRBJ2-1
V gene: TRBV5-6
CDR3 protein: CASSLDSPHEQFF
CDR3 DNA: TGTGCCAGCAGCTTGGACAGCCCTCATGAGCAGTTCTTC

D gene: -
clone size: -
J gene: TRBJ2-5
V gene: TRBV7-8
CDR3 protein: CASSADSSAETQYF
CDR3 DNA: TGTGCCAGCAGCGCGGACAGTTCGGCAGAGACCCAGTACTTC

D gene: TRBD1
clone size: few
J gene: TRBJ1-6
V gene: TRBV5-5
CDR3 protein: CASRRQGNNSPLHF
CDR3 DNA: TGTGCCAGCAGGCGACAGGGAAATAATTCACCCCTCCACTTT

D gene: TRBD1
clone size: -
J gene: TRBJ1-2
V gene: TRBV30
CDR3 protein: CAWSSLTGGGYTF
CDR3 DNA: TGTGCCTGGAGTTCCCTGACAGGGGGCGGCTACACCTTC

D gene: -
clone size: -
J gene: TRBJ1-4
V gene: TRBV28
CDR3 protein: CASSRTGETSEKLFF
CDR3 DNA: TGTGCCAGCAGTCGCACTGGAGAGACTAGTGAAAAACTGTTTTTT

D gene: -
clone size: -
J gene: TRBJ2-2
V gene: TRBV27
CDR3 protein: CASSLNYPSYGLFF
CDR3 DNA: TGTGCCAGCAGTTTAAACTACCCATCATACGGTCTGTTTTTT

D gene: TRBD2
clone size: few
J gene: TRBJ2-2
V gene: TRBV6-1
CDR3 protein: CASSGLAGGNTGELFF
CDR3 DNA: TGTGCCAGCAGTGGACTAGCGGGGGGGAACACCGGGGAGCTGTTTTTT

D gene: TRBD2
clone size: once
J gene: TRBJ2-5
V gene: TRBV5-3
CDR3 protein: CASSQERGGQETQYF
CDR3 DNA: TGTGCCAGCAGCCAAGAACGGGGGGGCCAAGAGACCCAGTACTTC

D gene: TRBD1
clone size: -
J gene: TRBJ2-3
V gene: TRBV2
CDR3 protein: CASSDGTVRGDTQYF
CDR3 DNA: TGTGCCAGCAGTGATGGGACAGTGAGGGGCGATACGCAGTATTTT

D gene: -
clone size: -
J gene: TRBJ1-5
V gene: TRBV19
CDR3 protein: CASSITAGYSNQPQHF
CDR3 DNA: TGTGCCAGTAGTATAACCGCAGGCTATAGCAATCAGCCCCAGCATTTT

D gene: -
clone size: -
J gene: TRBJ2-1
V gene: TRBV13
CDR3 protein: CASRPRVFKSYNEQFF
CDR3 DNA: TGTGCCAGCAGACCCAGGGTTTTCAAATCCTACAATGAGCAGTTCTTC

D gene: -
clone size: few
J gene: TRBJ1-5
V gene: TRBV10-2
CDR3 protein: CASGQYSNQPQHF
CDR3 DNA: TGCGCCAGCGGCCAGTATAGCAATCAGCCCCAGCATTTT

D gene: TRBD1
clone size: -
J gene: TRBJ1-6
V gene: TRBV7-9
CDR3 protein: CASVKTGTANSPLHF
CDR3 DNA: TGTGCCAGCGTAAAGACTGGGACAGCCAATTCACCCCTCCACTTT